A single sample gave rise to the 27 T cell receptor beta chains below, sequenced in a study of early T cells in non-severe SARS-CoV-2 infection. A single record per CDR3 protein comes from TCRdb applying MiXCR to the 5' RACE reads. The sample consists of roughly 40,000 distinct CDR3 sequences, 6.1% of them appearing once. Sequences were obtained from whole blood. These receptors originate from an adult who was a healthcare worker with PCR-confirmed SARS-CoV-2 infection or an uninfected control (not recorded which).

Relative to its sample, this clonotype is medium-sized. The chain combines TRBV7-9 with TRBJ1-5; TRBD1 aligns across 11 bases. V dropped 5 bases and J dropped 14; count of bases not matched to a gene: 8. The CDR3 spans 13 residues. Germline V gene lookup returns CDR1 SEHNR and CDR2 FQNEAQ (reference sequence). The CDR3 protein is CASSPGQGASKHF. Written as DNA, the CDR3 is TGTGCCAGCAGCCCCGGACAGGGGGCTAGTAAGCATTTT. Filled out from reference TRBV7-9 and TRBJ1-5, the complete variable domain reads DTGVSQNPRHKITKRGQNVTFRCDPISEHNRLYWYRQTLGQGPEFLTYFQNEAQLEKSRLLSDRFSAERPKGSFSTLEIQRTEQGDSAMYLCASSPGQGASKHFGDGTRLSIL.

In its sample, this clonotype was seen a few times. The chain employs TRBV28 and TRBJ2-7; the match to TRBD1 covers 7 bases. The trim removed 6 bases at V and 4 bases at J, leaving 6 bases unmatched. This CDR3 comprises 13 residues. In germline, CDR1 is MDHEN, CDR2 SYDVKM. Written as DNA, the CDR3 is TGTGCCAGCAGCAGGGGGTCGACGTACGAGCAGTACTTC. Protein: CASSRGSTYEQYF.

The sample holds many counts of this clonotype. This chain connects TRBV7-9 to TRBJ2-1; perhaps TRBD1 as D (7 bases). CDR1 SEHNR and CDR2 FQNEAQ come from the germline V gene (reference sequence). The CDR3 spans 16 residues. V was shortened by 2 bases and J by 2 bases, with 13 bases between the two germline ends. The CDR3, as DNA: TGTGCCAGCAGCTTATGGCGGGACAGTACCTACAATGAGCAGTTCTTC. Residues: CASSLWRDSTYNEQFF.

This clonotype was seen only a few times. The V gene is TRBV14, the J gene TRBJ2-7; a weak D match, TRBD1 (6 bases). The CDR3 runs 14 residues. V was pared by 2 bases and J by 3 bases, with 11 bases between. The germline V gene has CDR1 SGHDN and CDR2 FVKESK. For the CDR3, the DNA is TGTGCCAGCAGCCAAATAACAGGGAGCTACGAGCAGTACTTC. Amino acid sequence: CASSQITGSYEQYF. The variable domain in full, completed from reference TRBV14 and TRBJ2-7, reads EAGVTQFPSHSVIEKGQTVTLRCDPISGHDNLYWYRRVMGKEIKFLLHFVKESKQDESGMPNNRFLAERTGGTYSTLKVQPAELEDSGVYFCASSQITGSYEQYFGPGTRLTVT.

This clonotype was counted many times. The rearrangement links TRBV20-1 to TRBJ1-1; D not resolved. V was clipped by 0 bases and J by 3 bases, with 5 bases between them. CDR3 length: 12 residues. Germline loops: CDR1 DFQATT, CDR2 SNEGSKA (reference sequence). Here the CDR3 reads CSAREAYTEAFF. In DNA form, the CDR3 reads TGCAGTGCTAGAGAGGCCTACACTGAAGCTTTCTTT.

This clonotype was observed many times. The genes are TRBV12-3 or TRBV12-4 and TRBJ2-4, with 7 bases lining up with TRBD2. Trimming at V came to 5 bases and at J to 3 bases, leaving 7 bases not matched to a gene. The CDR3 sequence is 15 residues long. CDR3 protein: CASSGRGEVKNIQYF. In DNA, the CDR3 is TGTGCCAGCAGTGGGAGGGGTGAGGTCAAAAACATTCAGTACTTC.

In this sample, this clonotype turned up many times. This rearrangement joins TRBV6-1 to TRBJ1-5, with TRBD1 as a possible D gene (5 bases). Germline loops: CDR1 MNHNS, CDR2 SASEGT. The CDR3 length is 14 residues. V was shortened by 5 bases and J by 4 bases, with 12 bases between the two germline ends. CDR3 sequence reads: CASSPGTGNQPQHF. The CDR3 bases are TGTGCCAGCAGTCCCGGGACCGGTAATCAGCCCCAGCATTTT.

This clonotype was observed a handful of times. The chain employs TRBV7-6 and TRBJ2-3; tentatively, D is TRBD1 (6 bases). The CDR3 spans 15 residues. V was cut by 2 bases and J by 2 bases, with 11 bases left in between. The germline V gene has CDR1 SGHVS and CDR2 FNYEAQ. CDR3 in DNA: TGTGCCAGCAGCTTAATTATGGGGGCCACAGATACGCAGTATTTT. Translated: CASSLIMGATDTQYF.

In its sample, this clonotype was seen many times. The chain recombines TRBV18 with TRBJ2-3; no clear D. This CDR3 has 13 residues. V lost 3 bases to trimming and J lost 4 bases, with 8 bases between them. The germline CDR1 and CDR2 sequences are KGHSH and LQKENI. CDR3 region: CASSPEVPDTQYF. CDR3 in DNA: TGTGCCAGCTCACCGGAAGTTCCAGATACGCAGTATTTT.

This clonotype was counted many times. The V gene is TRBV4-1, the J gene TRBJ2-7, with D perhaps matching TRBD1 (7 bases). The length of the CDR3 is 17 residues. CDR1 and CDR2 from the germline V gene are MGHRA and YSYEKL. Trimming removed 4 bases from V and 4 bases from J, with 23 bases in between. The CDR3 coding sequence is TGCGCCAGCAGCCCAACGACCCCGGCTCAGGGGGGTTACGAGCAGTACTTC. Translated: CASSPTTPAQGGYEQYF.

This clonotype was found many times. CDR3 in DNA: TGTGCCAGCAGTTACTCGGGGGACACCGCTTTCTCTGGGGCCAACGTCCTGACTTTC. Protein: CASSYSGDTAFSGANVLTF. The V call is TRBV6-6, the J call TRBJ2-6, with D possibly being TRBD1 (6 bases). The CDR3 has 19 residues. Germline V gene sequence: CDR1 MNHNY, CDR2 SVGAGI (reference sequence). V lost 0 bases to trimming and J lost 0 bases, with 15 bases between them.

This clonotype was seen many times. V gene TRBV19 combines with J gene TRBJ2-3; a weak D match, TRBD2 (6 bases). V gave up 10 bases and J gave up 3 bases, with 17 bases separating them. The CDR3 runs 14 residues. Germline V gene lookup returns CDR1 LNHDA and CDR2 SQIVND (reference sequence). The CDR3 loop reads CATKKEGGTDTQYF. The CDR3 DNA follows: TGTGCCACTAAAAAGGAGGGTGGTACAGATACGCAGTATTTT.

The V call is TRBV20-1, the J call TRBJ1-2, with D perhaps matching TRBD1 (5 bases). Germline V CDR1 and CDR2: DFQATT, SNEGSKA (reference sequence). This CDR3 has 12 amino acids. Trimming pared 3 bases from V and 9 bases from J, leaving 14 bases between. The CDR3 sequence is CSASDSRASYTF. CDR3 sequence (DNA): TGCAGTGCTAGCGATTCCAGGGCTAGCTACACCTTC.

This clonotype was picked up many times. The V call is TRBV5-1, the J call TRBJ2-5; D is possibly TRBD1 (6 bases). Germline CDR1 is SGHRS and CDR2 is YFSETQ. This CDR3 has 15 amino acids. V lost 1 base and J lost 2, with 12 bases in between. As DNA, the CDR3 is TGCGCCAGCAGCTTGTATCCGGGGACACAAGAGACCCAGTACTTC. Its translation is CASSLYPGTQETQYF.

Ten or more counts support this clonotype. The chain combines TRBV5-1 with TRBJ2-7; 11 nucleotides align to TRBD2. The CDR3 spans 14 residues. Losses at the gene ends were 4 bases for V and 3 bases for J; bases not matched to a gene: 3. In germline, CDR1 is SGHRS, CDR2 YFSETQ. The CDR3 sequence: CASSDGLAGYEQYF. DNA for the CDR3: TGCGCCAGCAGCGATGGACTAGCGGGCTACGAGCAGTACTTC.

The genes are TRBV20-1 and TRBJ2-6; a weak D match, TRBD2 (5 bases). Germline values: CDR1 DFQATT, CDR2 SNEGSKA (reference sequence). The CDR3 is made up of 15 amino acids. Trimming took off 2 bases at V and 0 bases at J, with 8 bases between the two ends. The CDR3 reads CSARTGSSGANVLTF. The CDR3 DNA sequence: TGCAGTGCTAGAACGGGGAGCTCTGGGGCCAACGTCCTGACTTTC.

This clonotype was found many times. The CDR3 coding sequence is TGTGCCATCGGGTCACAGGACGGGTCCTACGAGCAGTACTTC. Translation: CAIGSQDGSYEQYF. The chain employs TRBV10-3 and TRBJ2-7; D perhaps matches TRBD1 (5 bases). The CDR3 runs to 14 residues. Germline loops: CDR1 ENHRY, CDR2 SYGVKD. Between the trimmed V and J ends, which lost 8 bases and 1 base, there was a span of 15 bases.

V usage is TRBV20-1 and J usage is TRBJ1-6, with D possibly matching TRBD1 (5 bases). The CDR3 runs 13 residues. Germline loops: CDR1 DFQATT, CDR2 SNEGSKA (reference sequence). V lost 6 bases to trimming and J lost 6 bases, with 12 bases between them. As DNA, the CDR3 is TGCAGTGCCAGGGAAGGAGCTAATTCACCCCTCCACTTT. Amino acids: CSAREGANSPLHF.

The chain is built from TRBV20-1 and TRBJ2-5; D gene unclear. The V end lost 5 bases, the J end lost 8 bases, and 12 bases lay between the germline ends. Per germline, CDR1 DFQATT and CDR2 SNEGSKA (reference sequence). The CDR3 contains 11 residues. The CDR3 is CSAPTLDTQYF. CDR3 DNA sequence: TGCAGTGCTCCTACTCTGGACACCCAGTACTTC.

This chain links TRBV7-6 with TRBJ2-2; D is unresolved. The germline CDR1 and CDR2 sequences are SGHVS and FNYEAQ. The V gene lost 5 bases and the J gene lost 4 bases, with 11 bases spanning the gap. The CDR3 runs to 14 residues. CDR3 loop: CASSLLEFTGELFF. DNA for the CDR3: TGTGCCAGCAGCCTTCTAGAGTTCACCGGGGAGCTGTTTTTT.

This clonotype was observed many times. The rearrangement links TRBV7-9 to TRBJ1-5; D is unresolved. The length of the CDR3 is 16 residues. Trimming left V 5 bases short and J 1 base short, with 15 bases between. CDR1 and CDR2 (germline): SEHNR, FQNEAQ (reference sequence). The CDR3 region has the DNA TGTGCCAGCAGCCCGAGCGACGTGGGGAGCAATCAGCCCCAGCATTTT. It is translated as CASSPSDVGSNQPQHF. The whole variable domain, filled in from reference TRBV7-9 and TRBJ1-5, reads DTGVSQNPRHKITKRGQNVTFRCDPISEHNRLYWYRQTLGQGPEFLTYFQNEAQLEKSRLLSDRFSAERPKGSFSTLEIQRTEQGDSAMYLCASSPSDVGSNQPQHFGDGTRLSIL.

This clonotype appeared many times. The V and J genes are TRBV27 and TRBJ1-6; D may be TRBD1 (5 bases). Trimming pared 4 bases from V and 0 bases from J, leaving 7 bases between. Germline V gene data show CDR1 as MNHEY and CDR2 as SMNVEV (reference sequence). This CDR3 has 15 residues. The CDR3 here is CASSSGVSYNSPLHF. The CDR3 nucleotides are TGTGCCAGCAGTTCGGGGGTCTCCTATAATTCACCCCTCCACTTT.

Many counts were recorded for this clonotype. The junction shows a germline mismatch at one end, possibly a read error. Written as DNA, the CDR3 is TGTGCCAGCAGCCCCTCCCCTGGAAGCAACTACCAGCAGTACTTC. This sequence encodes CASSPSPGSNYQQYF. This chain uses TRBV7-8 with TRBJ2-7; D not resolved. Germline loops: CDR1 SGHVS, CDR2 FQNEAQ. CDR3 length equals 15 residues.

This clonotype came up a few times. CDR3 coding DNA: TGTGCCAGCAGCTTATCTAGCGGAAAACAAGAGACCCAGTACTTC. This gives the protein CASSLSSGKQETQYF. The V gene is TRBV7-2, the J gene TRBJ2-5; 7 bases map to TRBD2. The J segment lost 2 bases and the V segment lost 2 bases, leaving 5 bases of the junction unmatched. Germline CDR1 reads SGHTA; CDR2 reads FQGNSA. The CDR3 length is 15 residues.

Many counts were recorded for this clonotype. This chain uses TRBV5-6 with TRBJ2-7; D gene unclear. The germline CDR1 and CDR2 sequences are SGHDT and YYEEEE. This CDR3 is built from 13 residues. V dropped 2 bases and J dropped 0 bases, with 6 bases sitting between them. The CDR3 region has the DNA TGTGCCAGCAGCTTTGGAGACTCCTACGAGCAGTACTTC. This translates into CASSFGDSYEQYF.

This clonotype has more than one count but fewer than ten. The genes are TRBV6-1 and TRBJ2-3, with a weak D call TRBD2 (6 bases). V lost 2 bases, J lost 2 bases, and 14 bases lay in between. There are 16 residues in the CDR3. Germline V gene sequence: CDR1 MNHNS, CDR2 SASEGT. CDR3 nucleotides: TGTGCCAGCAGTGAAAAGGAGGGGAGGTACACAGATACGCAGTATTTT. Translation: CASSEKEGRYTDTQYF.

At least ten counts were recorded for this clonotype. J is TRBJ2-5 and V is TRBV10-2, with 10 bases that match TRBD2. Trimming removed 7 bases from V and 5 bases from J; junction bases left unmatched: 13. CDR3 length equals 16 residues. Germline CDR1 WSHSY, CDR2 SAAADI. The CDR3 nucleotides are TGCGCCAGCAATTCGCTAGCGGGGGTTGGTATGGAGACCCAGTACTTC. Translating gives CASNSLAGVGMETQYF.